This T cell receptor beta chain was sequenced in a study of blood T cells in healthy people across ages. Deletions cut 1 base from V and 5 bases from J, with 20 bases between. The V gene's germline CDR1 is SGHAT and CDR2 FQNNGV. The CDR3 is made up of 17 amino acids. Every donor provided roughly 10 milliliters of peripheral blood. Each sample yielded at least 6 million isolated PBMCs. Using a J-beta primer mix together with a sample-barcoded 5' primer, a second PCR was run for about 6 to 11 cycles. Each cDNA molecule carried a tag from a template-switch adaptor that contained 12 random nucleotides. CDR3-containing paired-end reads numbered at least 2.5 million in each sample. TCRdb itself ran the 5' RACE reads through MiXCR, one entry per CDR3 protein. The sample consists of about 640,000 distinct CDR3 sequences, under 65% of them appearing once.

The chain uses TRBV11-2 and TRBJ2-5, with D maybe TRBD2 (5 bases). Sequencing was done on a sample of blood. This clonotype originated in a man in his 60s in good health. In nucleotides, the CDR3 is TGTGCCAGCAGCTTAGTGTCCGGGTACGGAGGCTTGGAGACCCAGTACTTC. It yields the protein CASSLVSGYGGLETQYF.